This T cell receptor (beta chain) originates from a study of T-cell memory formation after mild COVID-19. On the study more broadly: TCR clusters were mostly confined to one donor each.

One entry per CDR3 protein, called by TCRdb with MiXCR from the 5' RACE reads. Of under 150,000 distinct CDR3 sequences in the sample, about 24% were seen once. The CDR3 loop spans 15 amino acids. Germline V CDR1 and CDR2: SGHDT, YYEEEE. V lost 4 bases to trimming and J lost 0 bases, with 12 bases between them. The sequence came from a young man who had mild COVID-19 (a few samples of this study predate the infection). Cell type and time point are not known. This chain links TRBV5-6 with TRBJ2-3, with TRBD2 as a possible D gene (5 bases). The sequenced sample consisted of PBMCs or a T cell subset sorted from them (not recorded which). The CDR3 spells CASSQGLGSTDTQYF. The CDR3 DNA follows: TGTGCCAGCAGCCAAGGACTGGGAAGCACAGATACGCAGTATTTT.